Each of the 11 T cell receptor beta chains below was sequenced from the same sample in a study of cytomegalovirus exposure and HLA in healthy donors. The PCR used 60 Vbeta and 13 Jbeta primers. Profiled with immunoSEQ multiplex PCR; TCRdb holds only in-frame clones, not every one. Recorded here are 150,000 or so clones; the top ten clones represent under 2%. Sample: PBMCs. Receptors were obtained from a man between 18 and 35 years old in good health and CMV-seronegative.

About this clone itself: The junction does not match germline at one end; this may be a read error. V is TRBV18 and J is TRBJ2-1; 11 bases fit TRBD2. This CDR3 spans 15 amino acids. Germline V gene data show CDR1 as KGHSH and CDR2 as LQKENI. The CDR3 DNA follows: TGTGCCAGCTCACCAGCGGGACTAGCGGAAAATGAGCAGCTCTTC. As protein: CASSPAGLAENEQLF.

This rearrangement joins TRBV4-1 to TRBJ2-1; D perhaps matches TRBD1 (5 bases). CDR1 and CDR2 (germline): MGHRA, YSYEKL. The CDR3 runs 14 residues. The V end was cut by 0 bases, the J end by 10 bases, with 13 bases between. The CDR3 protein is CASSQEPPSGEQFF. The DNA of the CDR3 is TGCGCCAGCAGCCAAGAGCCTCCCTCAGGGGAGCAGTTCTTC.

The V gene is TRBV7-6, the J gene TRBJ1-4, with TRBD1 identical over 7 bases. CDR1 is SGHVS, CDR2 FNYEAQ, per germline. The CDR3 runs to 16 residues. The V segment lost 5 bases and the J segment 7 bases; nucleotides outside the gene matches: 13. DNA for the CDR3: TGTGCCAGCAGCCGATCCCCAGACAGGGCTACTGAAAAACTGTTTTTT. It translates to CASSRSPDRATEKLFF.

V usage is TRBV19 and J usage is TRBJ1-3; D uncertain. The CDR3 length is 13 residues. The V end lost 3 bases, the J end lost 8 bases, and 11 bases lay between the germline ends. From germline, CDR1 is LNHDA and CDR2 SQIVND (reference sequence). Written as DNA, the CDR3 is TGTGCCAGTAGTATCGGGGTCGTGGACACCATATATTTT. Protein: CASSIGVVDTIYF.

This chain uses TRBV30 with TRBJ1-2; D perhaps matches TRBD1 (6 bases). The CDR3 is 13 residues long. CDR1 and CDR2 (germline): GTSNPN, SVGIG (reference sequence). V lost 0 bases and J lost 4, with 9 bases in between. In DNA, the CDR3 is TGTGCCTGGAGTGTAACAGGGAGCTATGGCTACACCTTC. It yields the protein CAWSVTGSYGYTF.

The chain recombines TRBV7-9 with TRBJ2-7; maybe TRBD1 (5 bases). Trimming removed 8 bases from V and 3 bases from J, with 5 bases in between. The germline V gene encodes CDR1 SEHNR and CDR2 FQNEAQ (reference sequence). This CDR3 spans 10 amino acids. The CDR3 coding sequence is TGTGCCAGCCAGGGCTACGAGCAGTACTTC. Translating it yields CASQGYEQYF.

The CDR3 protein is CASSLVGGAAEQYF. In DNA, the CDR3 is TGTGCCAGCAGCTTGGTTGGTGGGGCCGCCGAGCAGTACTTC. The chain uses TRBV5-4 and TRBJ2-7; D is perhaps TRBD1 (5 bases). The CDR3 contains 14 residues. Trimming left V 0 bases short and J 6 bases short, with 13 bases between. Germline assignment: CDR1 SGHNT and CDR2 YYREEE (reference sequence). Based on the CDR3 plus reference TRBV5-4 and TRBJ2-7, the full variable domain is ETGVTQSPTHLIKTRGQQVTLRCSSQSGHNTVSWYQQALGQGPQFIFQYYREEENGRGNFPPRFSGLQFPNYSSELNVNALELDDSALYLCASSLVGGAAEQYFGPGTRLTVT.

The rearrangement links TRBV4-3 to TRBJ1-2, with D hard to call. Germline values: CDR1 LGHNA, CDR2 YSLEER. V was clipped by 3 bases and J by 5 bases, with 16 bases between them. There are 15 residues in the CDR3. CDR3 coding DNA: TGCGCCAGCAGCCAGGAATTCAGGCAATCATATGGCTACACCTTC. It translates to CASSQEFRQSYGYTF.

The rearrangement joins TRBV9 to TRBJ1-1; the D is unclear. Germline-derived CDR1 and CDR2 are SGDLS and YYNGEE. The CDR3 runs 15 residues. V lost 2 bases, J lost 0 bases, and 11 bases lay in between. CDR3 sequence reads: CASSVAARMNTEAFF. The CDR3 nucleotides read TGTGCCAGCAGCGTGGCGGCTAGGATGAACACTGAAGCTTTCTTT.

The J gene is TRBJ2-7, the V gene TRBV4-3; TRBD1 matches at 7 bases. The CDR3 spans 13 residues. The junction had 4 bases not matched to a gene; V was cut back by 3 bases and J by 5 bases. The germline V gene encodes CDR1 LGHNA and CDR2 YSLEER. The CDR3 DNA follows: TGCGCCAGCAGCCATGCTACAGGGGACGAGCAGTACTTC. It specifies CASSHATGDEQYF.

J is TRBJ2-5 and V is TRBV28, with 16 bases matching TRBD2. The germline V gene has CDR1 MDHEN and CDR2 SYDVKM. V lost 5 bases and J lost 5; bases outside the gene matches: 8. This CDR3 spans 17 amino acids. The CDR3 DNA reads TGTGCCAGCAGTCCGGGACTAGCGGGAGGGCCCGGGGAGACCCAGTACTTC. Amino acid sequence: CASSPGLAGGPGETQYF.